The source of this T cell receptor (beta chain) is a study of blood T cell repertoires in COVID-19. Study-wide background: The United States, Italy and Spain provided the acute and convalescent COVID-19 samples.

Clones were sequenced by immunoSEQ multiplex PCR, and TCRdb holds only the in-frame ones, with some missing. In the table there are a few hundred thousand clones, 85% of which are singletons. With V trimmed by 7 bases and J by 1 base, 5 bases remained unmatched. This CDR3 is 15 amino acids long. Germline V gives CDR1 MDHEN, CDR2 SYDVKM. Those who participated ranged in age from roughly 18 to 89 years and resided in some 24 US areas. Each participant's cohort was designated according to participant-reported clinical history. Symptom resolution, clearance, or two negative PCRs marked donors in Cohort 3 as recovered.

The sample was PBMCs or T cells enriched from blood (not recorded which). The V gene is TRBV28, the J gene TRBJ1-5; 9 bases line up with TRBD1. The clonotype was recovered from a woman aged 50 to 60 who had recovered from COVID-19. CDR3 sequence (DNA): TGTGCCAGCACGAGGGACAGGGTGAGCAATCAGCCCCAGCATTTT. Translated: CASTRDRVSNQPQHF.